These T cell receptor beta chains were read from a single sample in a study of T cells in Graves' hyperthyroidism and ophthalmopathy. TCRdb reprocessed the multiplex PCR reads via MiXCR and lists one record per CDR3 protein. The sample lists around 370,000 distinct CDR3 sequences, about 18% occurring once. Sequences were obtained from blood. The receptors here all came from a man aged 18-30 years with Graves' ophthalmopathy. The CDR3 runs from the conserved cysteine through the conserved F or W. D genes are given only for firm matches. Size tells how often a clone was seen (once, few, many) or the class of an expanded clone, and some rows leave it out.

TRBV9,TRBJ2-5,TRBD1,few,TGTGCCAGCAGCGTAGGCATGGGACAGCAAGAGACCCAGTACTTC,CASSVGMGQQETQYF
TRBV7-9,TRBJ1-1,.,many,TGTGCCAGCACTATCGTCCTGGGCAGTAACACTGAAGCTTTCTTT,CASTIVLGSNTEAFF
TRBV19,TRBJ2-3,.,few,TGTGCCAGTAGTATGACCACAGATACGCAGTATTTT,CASSMTTDTQYF
TRBV11-2,TRBJ2-7,.,.,TGTGCCAGCAGCCCCATGGCGAACAGCCGGGGGTCCGAGCAGTACTTC,CASSPMANSRGSEQYF
TRBV5-8,TRBJ2-7,.,.,TGTGCCAGCAGGATCAGAGCCGGGGACGAGCAGTACTTC,CASRIRAGDEQYF
TRBV9,TRBJ2-3,.,few,TGTGCCAGCAGCTCCAGCCATGGGGGGGCCTCGACAGATACGCAGTATTTT,CASSSSHGGASTDTQYF
TRBV28,TRBJ1-2,.,once,TGTGCCAGCAGTTCGCCCGGGATCTATGGCTACACCTTC,CASSSPGIYGYTF
TRBV13,TRBJ2-5,.,.,TGCGCCAGCAGCCAAGAGACGGGTTGGAGGCGGCAAGAGACCCAGTACTTC,CASSQETGWRRQETQYF
TRBV18,TRBJ2-7,TRBD2,once,TGTGCCAGCTCACCACCCCCTAGCGGGGGATTAAGTGAGCAGTACTTC,CASSPPPSGGLSEQYF
TRBV24-1,TRBJ1-1,.,.,TGTGCCACCAGTGGCCCTCGGACAGAAGCTTTCTTT,CATSGPRTEAFF
TRBV5-1,TRBJ2-1,TRBD1,.,TGCGCCAGCAGCACAGGGGGCGATCCGCAGTTCTTC,CASSTGGDPQFF
TRBV5-1,TRBJ2-1,.,many,TGCGCCAGCAGCTTTGGGGGTGGGCAGTTCTTC,CASSFGGGQFF
TRBV5-6,TRBJ2-3,TRBD1,many,TGTGCCAGCAGCTGGGACAGGGGGCTAGATACGCAGTATTTT,CASSWDRGLDTQYF
TRBV27,TRBJ2-3,.,few,TGTGCCAGCACTCATGGGCTAGCTCCTCACACGCAGTATTTT,CASTHGLAPHTQYF
TRBV6-5,TRBJ2-7,.,few,TGTGCCAGCAGTTACTTGGGGACACCCACTTACGAGCAGTACTTC,CASSYLGTPTYEQYF
TRBV6-5,TRBJ1-2,.,.,TGTGCCAGCAGTTTGGGGACATCTAGGAATGGCTACACCTTC,CASSLGTSRNGYTF
TRBV13,TRBJ2-3,.,few,TGTGCCAGCAGACCCCCACTAGGGGCTGATACGCAGTATTTT,CASRPPLGADTQYF
TRBV20-1,TRBJ1-1,.,many,TGCAGTGCTAGTCAGGGAGCAGAAGGAGCTTTCTTT,CSASQGAEGAFF
TRBV27,TRBJ2-3,.,few,TGTGCCAGCAGTTTAGGGGGGGCCGCAGATACGCAGTATTTT,CASSLGGAADTQYF
TRBV12-3/TRBV12-4,TRBJ1-1,.,many,TGTGCCAGCAGTTTGTCGGGGATGAACACTGAAGCTTTCTTT,CASSLSGMNTEAFF
TRBV11-2,TRBJ1-2,.,many,TGTGCCAGCAGCCTCGACTATACCAAACACTATGGCTACACCTTC,CASSLDYTKHYGYTF
TRBV7-2,TRBJ2-3,.,many,TGTGCCAGCAGCTACCCCGTTTGGGGGGCCCGCCTCACAGATACGCAGTATTTT,CASSYPVWGARLTDTQYF
TRBV4-1,TRBJ2-1,TRBD2,once,TGCGCCAGCAGCGCCGGGGGGGCGGCCTACAATGAGCAGTTCTTC,CASSAGGAAYNEQFF
TRBV27,TRBJ1-4,.,many,TGTGCCAGCACCTCTCATGACAGCGTAAAACTGTTTTTT,CASTSHDSVKLFF
TRBV19,TRBJ1-5,TRBD1,.,TGTGCCAGTAGTACCACCGGGACAGGGCATAGATATCAGCCCCAGCATTTT,CASSTTGTGHRYQPQHF
TRBV6-5,TRBJ1-1,.,few,TGTGCCAGCAGTTACGGACGGGGGAGGACTGAAGCTTTCTTT,CASSYGRGRTEAFF
TRBV20-1,TRBJ2-1,.,.,TGCAGTGCTAGATCCGTGGGCAGGGTCTTGCATGAGCAGTTCTTC,CSARSVGRVLHEQFF
TRBV28,TRBJ1-1,.,.,TGTGCCAGTGGGGGTGAAGCTTTCTTT,CASGGEAFF
TRBV5-1,TRBJ2-7,TRBD1,.,TGCGCCAGCAGCTTTAACAGGGGAGAGCAGTACTTC,CASSFNRGEQYF
TRBV11-2,TRBJ2-7,TRBD2,many,TGTGCCAGCAGCTTAGCATGGGCTAGCGGGGGGGCCTCCGAGCAGTACTTC,CASSLAWASGGASEQYF
TRBV2,TRBJ2-7,.,many,TGTGCCAGCCCTTACAGGGTCTACGAGCAGTACTTC,CASPYRVYEQYF
TRBV5-1,TRBJ2-7,.,many,TGCGCCAGCAGCCTCGTCGCCCCTCTGAGGGCCTACGAGCAGTACTTC,CASSLVAPLRAYEQYF
TRBV12-3/TRBV12-4,TRBJ2-2,.,.,TGTGCCAGCAGTTCGGAAACCGGCGGGGAGCTGTTTTTT,CASSSETGGELFF
TRBV2,TRBJ1-1,.,few,TGCGCCAGCAGCCCCCAGGTGGGGGTGGAAGCTTTCTTT,CASSPQVGVEAFF
TRBV5-6,TRBJ2-7,TRBD1,many,TGTGCCAGCAGCTTTCAGGGACAGAGCTACGAGCAGTACTTC,CASSFQGQSYEQYF
TRBV2,TRBJ2-1,.,many,TGTGCCAGCAGTGAAACTCGTGATCACAATGAGCAGTTCTTC,CASSETRDHNEQFF
TRBV5-6,TRBJ1-3,TRBD1,few,TGTGCCAGCAGCACCCGACAGGGTGCTCTGGGAAACACCATATATTTT,CASSTRQGALGNTIYF
TRBV25-1,TRBJ2-1,.,.,TGTGCCAGCAGTGACTCCCTAGGGGGGGCCTATAATGAGCAGTTCTTC,CASSDSLGGAYNEQFF
TRBV7-6,TRBJ2-7,.,many,TGTGCCAGCAGCTTAGACGTGACAGGTTCCTACGAGCAGTACTTC,CASSLDVTGSYEQYF
TRBV5-6,TRBJ2-1,.,few,TGTGCCAGCAGTACGTTCGAGGGGCGGTCCTACAATGAGCAGTTCTTC,CASSTFEGRSYNEQFF